These 5 T cell receptor beta chains came from one sample sequenced in a study of shared clonotypes between healthy human individuals (dated by TCRdb to about 2020). Library preparation was by the immunoSEQ multiplex PCR assay. TCRdb mirrors the immuneACCESS table, restricted to in-frame sequences. Some clones are absent from its copies; in checked studies, under half trace to an unresolved V gene, and the reason for the others is unknown. The sample table lists fewer than 3 million clones, 85% to 95% of them with a count of one. 0.37% of the sample rests with the top ten. Sequencing was done on a sample of naive CD4+ T cells from PBMCs. Reading the label with the study, this specimen's cell subset or site is: CD45RA+ positively selected. The source is a man aged 18 to 29 in good health. Some clones in this sample may be carry-over from other donors' samples.

On this clone itself: Other DNA variants within this sample encode the same CDR3. In nucleotides, the CDR3 is TGTGCCAGTTCGCGACAGGGGGCGCGGGATGAGCAGTTCTTC. Translating gives CASSRQGARDEQFF. The V and J genes are TRBV19 and TRBJ2-1; 10 positions match TRBD1. Trimming at V came to 8 bases and at J to 8 bases, leaving 9 bases not matched to a gene. The CDR3 extends over 14 amino acids. Germline loops: CDR1 LNHDA, CDR2 SQIVND (reference sequence).

Comment on this clone: Different DNA sequences within this sample yield the same CDR3. The chain joins TRBV5-1 to TRBJ2-1, with 8 bases lining up with TRBD2. This CDR3 is 14 amino acids long. Looked up from germline, CDR1 is SGHRS and CDR2 is YFSETQ. The ends lost 1 base at V and 6 bases at J; junction bases unmatched: 3. CDR3 sequence: CASSLREGRNEQFF. CDR3 coding DNA: TGCGCCAGCAGCTTGCGGGAGGGCCGCAATGAGCAGTTCTTC.

The J gene is TRBJ1-4, the V gene TRBV5-1; D is undetermined. The ends were cut back, 6 bases at V and 0 bases at J, with 12 bases in the middle. CDR1 is SGHRS, CDR2 YFSETQ, per germline. CDR3 size: 15 residues. CDR3 nucleotides: TGCGCCAGCAAGATCGGGGATGCAACTAATGAAAAACTGTTTTTT. It specifies CASKIGDATNEKLFF.

The genes are TRBV11-3 and TRBJ1-1; D remains ambiguous. This CDR3 comprises 13 residues. V was shortened by 4 bases and J by 0 bases, with 6 bases between the two germline ends. Per the germline V gene, CDR1 is SGHNT and CDR2 is YENEEA. The CDR3 reads CASSSNLNTEAFF. The CDR3 DNA sequence: TGTGCCAGCAGCTCTAATTTGAACACTGAAGCTTTCTTT.

The chain is built from TRBV5-5 and TRBJ2-7; 8 bases map to TRBD2. The length of the CDR3 is 16 residues. Germline CDR1 reads SGHKS; CDR2 reads YYEKEE (reference sequence). J gave up 6 bases and V 4 bases, and 15 bases lay outside the gene matches. The CDR3 region has the DNA TGTGCCAGCAGCCCCCACAGCGGGGGCACTCCCTTCGAGCAGTACTTC. Encoded protein: CASSPHSGGTPFEQYF.